The rows below give T cell receptor beta chains drawn from one sample of a study of Graves' ophthalmopathy and Graves' hyperthyroidism. TCRdb re-analysed the multiplex PCR reads in MiXCR, keeping a single row per CDR3 protein. The sample holds about 700,000 distinct CDR3 sequences, over 40% seen once. The sequencing sample was made of peripheral blood. The source is an adult man with Graves' ophthalmopathy. The CDR3 runs from the conserved cysteine through the conserved F or W. A D gene is named only where the DNA matches it firmly. Where a row states a size, it is once, few, many or the class of an expanded clone; other rows omit it.

DNA: TGTGCCAGCAGACTCGACCAGGGCCCCCCACTGCCGGACTATGGCTACGCCTTC
CDR3: CASRLDQGPPLPDYGYAF
D: NA
length: 18
V: TRBV25-1
size: NA
J: TRBJ1-2

DNA: TGTGCCAGCAGTGATAGCGACAGGAATGAAAAACTGTTTTTT
CDR3: CASSDSDRNEKLFF
D: NA
length: 14
V: TRBV25-1
size: NA
J: TRBJ1-4

DNA: TGTGCCAGCAGCCCAAGGGACAGACAAGAGACCCAGTACTTC
CDR3: CASSPRDRQETQYF
D: TRBD1
length: 14
V: TRBV7-8
size: many
J: TRBJ2-5

DNA: TGTGCCATCAGTGAGTCGGGGACAGGGGGCTCGGAGACCCAGTACTTC
CDR3: CAISESGTGGSETQYF
D: TRBD1
length: 16
V: TRBV10-3
size: few
J: TRBJ2-5

DNA: TGTGCCATCCAGACAGGGGGTTTCTCCTACGAGCAGTACTTC
CDR3: CAIQTGGFSYEQYF
D: TRBD1
length: 14
V: TRBV10-3
size: few
J: TRBJ2-7

DNA: TGTGCCAGCAGCGTCTCTGGGGACGAGGCACCCCTCCACTTT
CDR3: CASSVSGDEAPLHF
D: NA
length: 14
V: TRBV9
size: many
J: TRBJ1-6

DNA: TGCAGCGTAGAGGGGCTGGACACCATATATTTT
CDR3: CSVEGLDTIYF
D: NA
length: 11
V: TRBV29-1
size: NA
J: TRBJ1-3

DNA: TGTGCCAGCTCAATAACAGGTACATCTGGGGCCAACGTCCTGACTTTC
CDR3: CASSITGTSGANVLTF
D: NA
length: 16
V: TRBV19
size: NA
J: TRBJ2-6

DNA: TGTGCCACCGCGTTCTACAATGAGCAGTTCTTC
CDR3: CATAFYNEQFF
D: NA
length: 11
V: TRBV24-1
size: NA
J: TRBJ2-1

DNA: TGTGCCAGCAGCGTAGCCACCCGAATGAACACTGAAGCTTTCTTT
CDR3: CASSVATRMNTEAFF
D: NA
length: 15
V: TRBV7-6
size: few
J: TRBJ1-1

DNA: TGTGCCAGCAGCTTAGCTAGCGGGAGGGTCTACAATGAGCAGTTCTTC
CDR3: CASSLASGRVYNEQFF
D: TRBD2
length: 16
V: TRBV7-9
size: once
J: TRBJ2-1

DNA: TGTGCCAGCAGCTCACGTGGACTGATGACCTACGAGCAGTACTTC
CDR3: CASSSRGLMTYEQYF
D: NA
length: 15
V: TRBV7-8
size: NA
J: TRBJ2-7

DNA: TGTGCCAGCGGAACAGGGGCGACTTACTCCTACGAGCAGTACTTC
CDR3: CASGTGATYSYEQYF
D: TRBD1
length: 15
V: TRBV10-3
size: NA
J: TRBJ2-7

DNA: TGTGCCAGCAGCTTAGGTAACCCAGCAACTAATGAAAAACTGTTTTTT
CDR3: CASSLGNPATNEKLFF
D: NA
length: 16
V: TRBV7-9
size: many
J: TRBJ1-4

DNA: TGTGCCAGCAGAGCAGGGGCTGGGGCCAACGTCCTGACTTTC
CDR3: CASRAGAGANVLTF
D: NA
length: 14
V: TRBV7-6
size: many
J: TRBJ2-6

DNA: TGTGCCAGTAGACTAGCGGGGGCAGATACGCAGTATTTT
CDR3: CASRLAGADTQYF
D: TRBD2
length: 13
V: TRBV25-1
size: many
J: TRBJ2-3

DNA: TGTGCCAGCAGAAACATAGGACAGGGCGATAAGGACACTGAAGCTTTCTTT
CDR3: CASRNIGQGDKDTEAFF
D: TRBD1
length: 17
V: TRBV7-9
size: many
J: TRBJ1-1

DNA: TGTGCCAGCAGTGAAGTAACGGGGGAAGAGACCCAGTACTTC
CDR3: CASSEVTGEETQYF
D: NA
length: 14
V: TRBV2
size: NA
J: TRBJ2-5

DNA: TGCAGCGTTGAAGACACCGCTTCCGTAGGGAGCCCCCAAGAGACCCAGTACTTC
CDR3: CSVEDTASVGSPQETQYF
D: NA
length: 18
V: TRBV29-1
size: many
J: TRBJ2-5

DNA: TGCAGTGCTAGTAGGGGGCTCGGGGAGCTGTTTTTT
CDR3: CSASRGLGELFF
D: TRBD1
length: 12
V: TRBV20-1
size: many
J: TRBJ2-2

DNA: TGCAGTGCTAGAGATTCTCTAGCGGGAGGCGGAGAGACCCAGTGCTTC
CDR3: CSARDSLAGGGETQCF
D: TRBD2
length: 16
V: TRBV20-1
size: NA
J: TRBJ2-5

DNA: TGTGCCATCAGTGGGTCCCCAGGGGGCGGGATCTACGAGCAGTACTTC
CDR3: CAISGSPGGGIYEQYF
D: TRBD1
length: 16
V: TRBV10-3
size: few
J: TRBJ2-7

DNA: TGTGCCAGCAGTGAGAGCGGAAACCTCTACGAGCAGTACTTC
CDR3: CASSESGNLYEQYF
D: NA
length: 14
V: TRBV6-1
size: many
J: TRBJ2-7

DNA: TGTGCCAGCTCTGGGGGGACTAGCGGGAAGAAAGAGACCCAGTACTTC
CDR3: CASSGGTSGKKETQYF
D: TRBD2
length: 16
V: TRBV19
size: few
J: TRBJ2-5